The rows below give T cell receptor beta chains drawn from one sample of a study of lymphopenia after photon versus proton radiotherapy. Libraries were prepared by immunoSEQ multiplex PCR; TCRdb keeps only in-frame clonotypes and omits some of them. The sample contains roughly 40,000 clones, more than 70% of which appear only once. The sample here was peripheral blood, taken from a patient treated with proton-based radiotherapy. The origin of the receptors is a woman aged 70-85 years with pancreatic cancer. Some clones in this sample may be carry-over from other donors' samples. The CDR3 runs from the conserved cysteine through the conserved F or W. The D gene is left open where the match is weak.

cdr3_aa d_call v_call
CASSSTLGGEQYF TRBD2 TRBV5-1
CSALGGETQYF - TRBV20-1
CASSMGPYRNEKLFF - TRBV19
CASSRTPRTGVNEQFF TRBD1 TRBV28
CASSSPGRRIAYEQYF - TRBV4-1
CASSPQEYNEQFF - TRBV18
CASSLGRFREGYTF - TRBV7-6
CASSVTGQGVYGYTF TRBD1 TRBV9
CASSPTVRRAGNYGYTF - TRBV28
CASSPSYGTWNTEAFF - TRBV5-1
CASSPMRLAGSYEQYF TRBD2 TRBV7-8